This is a list of T cell receptor beta chains from one sample in a study of vaccination and CD4 T cells after COVID-19. TCRdb re-derived calls from the PCR reads in MiXCR, one entry per CDR3 protein. The sample has about 8,400 distinct CDR3 sequences; roughly 40% are singletons. The antigens for these receptors are not known. Sequenced material: CD4+ T cells from blood, cultured in vitro. These receptors were taken from a human donor in good health. Both conserved end residues are part of each CDR3. A D gene is named only where the DNA matches it firmly. The size of a clone is reported for some rows only, either as once, few or many, or as a class for expanded clones.

J: TRBJ2-3; V: TRBV10-1; D: -; size: -; DNA: TGCGCCAGCAGTGAGGGACAGTCCACAGATACGCAGTATTTT; CDR3: CASSEGQSTDTQYF
J: TRBJ1-6; V: TRBV5-6; D: TRBD1; size: -; DNA: TGTGCCAGCAGCTCACGGACAGGATCGGTGGATTCACCCCTCCACTTT; CDR3: CASSSRTGSVDSPLHF
J: TRBJ2-7; V: TRBV20-1; D: TRBD2; size: few; DNA: TGCAGTGCTGGACTAGGCCCCTCCGAGCAGTACTTC; CDR3: CSAGLGPSEQYF
J: TRBJ2-7; V: TRBV6-2/TRBV6-3; D: -; size: -; DNA: TGTGCCAGCAGCCTACCTAACATTATCACAGGGCCCCTTGTGGACGAGCAGTACTTC; CDR3: CASSLPNIITGPLVDEQYF
J: TRBJ1-6; V: TRBV20-1; D: -; size: -; DNA: TGCAGTGCTAGAGGGGGACGGGTTAATTCACCCCTCCACTTT; CDR3: CSARGGRVNSPLHF
J: TRBJ2-3; V: TRBV7-8; D: -; size: -; DNA: TGTGCCAGCAGCTTAGACTCTGACCCGCGGGATACGCAGTATTTT; CDR3: CASSLDSDPRDTQYF
J: TRBJ1-5; V: TRBV24-1; D: -; size: -; DNA: TGTGCCACCACAAACAGGGAAATGGCTTGCAATCAGCCCCAGCATTTT; CDR3: CATTNREMACNQPQHF
J: TRBJ1-1; V: TRBV29-1; D: -; size: few; DNA: TGCAGCGTTGACGCACGGCTGAACACTGAAGCTTTCTTT; CDR3: CSVDARLNTEAFF
J: TRBJ2-7; V: TRBV5-6; D: TRBD2; size: once; DNA: TGTGCCAGCAGCTTGGCCGGACTAGACGAGCAGTACTTC; CDR3: CASSLAGLDEQYF
J: TRBJ2-7; V: TRBV5-8; D: TRBD2; size: -; DNA: TGTGCCAGCAGCGATCGAACTAGCGGGCACAACGAGCAGTACTTC; CDR3: CASSDRTSGHNEQYF
J: TRBJ2-5; V: TRBV10-3; D: -; size: few; DNA: TGTGCCATCAGTGAGAACGGGGGAGAAGAGACCCAGTACTTC; CDR3: CAISENGGEETQYF
J: TRBJ2-5; V: TRBV6-1; D: TRBD2; size: -; DNA: TGTGCCAGCGAAAGATCGGCGGGAGGACCGGGGGAAGAGACCCAGTACTTC; CDR3: CASERSAGGPGEETQYF
J: TRBJ2-2; V: TRBV24-1; D: TRBD1; size: -; DNA: TGTGCCACCAGTGATTTAGGACAGGCGAACACCGGGGAGCTGTTTTTT; CDR3: CATSDLGQANTGELFF
J: TRBJ2-7; V: TRBV7-6; D: -; size: few; DNA: TGTGCCAGCAGCCCCCGGACGGGGGTATACGAGCAGTACTTC; CDR3: CASSPRTGVYEQYF
J: TRBJ1-1; V: TRBV20-1; D: -; size: few; DNA: TGCAGTGCTAGACTGCCGAGACAATGGGCTTTCTTT; CDR3: CSARLPRQWAFF
J: TRBJ2-4; V: TRBV27; D: -; size: once; DNA: TGTGCCAGCAGTTCCCTGAAAGTAAACCTAGCCAAAAACATTCAGTACTTC; CDR3: CASSSLKVNLAKNIQYF
J: TRBJ1-5; V: TRBV19; D: -; size: once; DNA: TGTGCCAGTACCGGGGCAGGACAGATTTTACAGCCCCAGCATTTT; CDR3: CASTGAGQILQPQHF
J: TRBJ2-3; V: TRBV20-1; D: -; size: -; DNA: TGCAGTGCGCCAGATGGAAGGGACGCCTGGACAGATACGCAGTATTTT; CDR3: CSAPDGRDAWTDTQYF
J: TRBJ2-1; V: TRBV2; D: -; size: -; DNA: TGTGCCAGCAGTGAACAGGGTGTGGCGATTGAGCCCAATGAGCAGTTCTTC; CDR3: CASSEQGVAIEPNEQFF
J: TRBJ2-7; V: TRBV7-9; D: -; size: -; DNA: TGTGCCAGCAGCCCGGGTGGCTACGAGCAGTACTTC; CDR3: CASSPGGYEQYF
J: TRBJ1-1; V: TRBV12-3/TRBV12-4; D: -; size: few; DNA: TGTGCCAGCAGTTTAGTCAGGACAGATGAAGCTTTCTTT; CDR3: CASSLVRTDEAFF
J: TRBJ2-3; V: TRBV4-1; D: -; size: once; DNA: TGCGCCAGCAGCCACGGGCGGCAGCGGAATCGAACAGATACGCAGTATTTT; CDR3: CASSHGRQRNRTDTQYF
J: TRBJ2-1; V: TRBV6-1; D: -; size: -; DNA: TGTGCCAGCAGTGAAGAGGGACGTCGGCAGTTCTTC; CDR3: CASSEEGRRQFF
J: TRBJ2-7; V: TRBV20-1; D: TRBD2; size: -; DNA: TGCAGTGCTAGATGGCCGGGACTAGCGGGAGGCGAGCAGTACTTC; CDR3: CSARWPGLAGGEQYF
J: TRBJ1-1; V: TRBV6-5; D: -; size: -; DNA: TGTGCCAGCAGTTCTACAGGGACCACTGAAGCTTTCTTT; CDR3: CASSSTGTTEAFF
J: TRBJ1-1; V: TRBV15; D: -; size: few; DNA: TGTGCCACCAGCACCCCTCCGGGGGGGCGCGGGAGCACTGAAGCTTTCTTT; CDR3: CATSTPPGGRGSTEAFF
J: TRBJ2-3; V: TRBV20-1; D: -; size: -; DNA: TGCAGTGCTAAGTTCAGCTTGGCGACAGATACGCAGTATTTT; CDR3: CSAKFSLATDTQYF
J: TRBJ2-5; V: TRBV19; D: TRBD2; size: -; DNA: TGTGCCAGTACCGTAACCGCGGGGGGGCCCCGAGAGACCCAGTACTTC; CDR3: CASTVTAGGPRETQYF
J: TRBJ2-3; V: TRBV9; D: TRBD2; size: -; DNA: TGTGCCAGCAGCGAGACCGGGACTAGCGGGAGTGCAGATACGCAGTATTTT; CDR3: CASSETGTSGSADTQYF
J: TRBJ2-1; V: TRBV20-1; D: TRBD2; size: -; DNA: TGCAGTGCTAGGAGCGGGAGTTATCGCAATGAGCAGTTCTTC; CDR3: CSARSGSYRNEQFF
J: TRBJ1-2; V: TRBV30; D: TRBD1; size: -; DNA: TGTGCCTGGAGTGTAAGGACAGGGGGCGCCTACACCTTC; CDR3: CAWSVRTGGAYTF
J: TRBJ2-7; V: TRBV10-1; D: -; size: -; DNA: TGCGCCAGCAGTGATCACACCTATTCCTCATTGGCGTACTTC; CDR3: CASSDHTYSSLAYF
J: TRBJ2-5; V: TRBV15; D: -; size: few; DNA: TGTGCCACCAGCGCGGGACTTACGTGGGAGACCCAGTACTTC; CDR3: CATSAGLTWETQYF
J: TRBJ1-5; V: TRBV28; D: -; size: -; DNA: TGTGCCAGCAGTCCGCCGGGACGGCCCCATCAGCCCCAGCATTTT; CDR3: CASSPPGRPHQPQHF
J: TRBJ1-6; V: TRBV20-1; D: -; size: few; DNA: TGCAGTGCTAGAAACCAACAGGGAAGTCTTTTATCACCCCTCCACTTT; CDR3: CSARNQQGSLLSPLHF
J: TRBJ2-7; V: TRBV20-1; D: -; size: once; DNA: TGCAGTGCTAGAGATCTGGGGCAGGGGAAATATCACGAGCAGTACTTC; CDR3: CSARDLGQGKYHEQYF
J: TRBJ1-6; V: TRBV6-2/TRBV6-3; D: TRBD1; size: -; DNA: TGTGCCAGCACCCAGAAGACAGGGAGGACTTCACCCCTCCACTTT; CDR3: CASTQKTGRTSPLHF
J: TRBJ1-5; V: TRBV12-5; D: TRBD1; size: once; DNA: TGTGCTAGTGGCCTAAACCGACAGGGGGGGGGGGGCAATCAGCCCCAGCATTTT; CDR3: CASGLNRQGGGGNQPQHF
J: TRBJ1-5; V: TRBV28; D: -; size: few; DNA: TGTGCCAGCAGTTTATGGGGAGTTGGCAATCAGCCCCAGCATTTT; CDR3: CASSLWGVGNQPQHF
J: TRBJ1-5; V: TRBV15; D: -; size: -; DNA: TGTGCCACCAGCAGAGAGATGGGGGGGCTGGGAGGTCAGCCCCAGCATTTT; CDR3: CATSREMGGLGGQPQHF
J: TRBJ2-3; V: TRBV24-1; D: -; size: -; DNA: TGTGCCACCAGTGATCCCGACCCCACTAGCACAGATACGCAGTATTTT; CDR3: CATSDPDPTSTDTQYF
J: TRBJ2-7; V: TRBV20-1; D: -; size: -; DNA: TGCAGTGCTAGGGAAGAGTTTCTTCCCTACGAGCAGTACTTC; CDR3: CSAREEFLPYEQYF
J: TRBJ2-5; V: TRBV5-4; D: -; size: -; DNA: TGTGCCAGCAGCGAGGGACCCGCCGGGACCCAGTACTTC; CDR3: CASSEGPAGTQYF
J: TRBJ1-1; V: TRBV7-9; D: -; size: -; DNA: TGTGCCAGCACGGCCCACACTGAAGCTTTCTTT; CDR3: CASTAHTEAFF
J: TRBJ2-7; V: TRBV20-1; D: -; size: -; DNA: TGCAGTGCTGGGCGGTTGGGGGGGCTGGACGAGCAGTACTTC; CDR3: CSAGRLGGLDEQYF
J: TRBJ1-2; V: TRBV7-9; D: TRBD1; size: few; DNA: TGTGCCAGCAGACAGGGGACAGGGTCGATGGACTATGGCTACACCTTC; CDR3: CASRQGTGSMDYGYTF